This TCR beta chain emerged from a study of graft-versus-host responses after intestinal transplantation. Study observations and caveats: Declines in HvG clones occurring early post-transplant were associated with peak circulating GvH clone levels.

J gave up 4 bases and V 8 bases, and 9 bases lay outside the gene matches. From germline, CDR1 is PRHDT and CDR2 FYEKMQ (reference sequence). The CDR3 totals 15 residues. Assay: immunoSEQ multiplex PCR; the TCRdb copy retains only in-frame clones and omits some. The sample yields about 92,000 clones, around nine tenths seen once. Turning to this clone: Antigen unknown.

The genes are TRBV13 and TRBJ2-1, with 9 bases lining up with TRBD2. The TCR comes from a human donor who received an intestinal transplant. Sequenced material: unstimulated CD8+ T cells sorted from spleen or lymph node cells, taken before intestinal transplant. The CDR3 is CASVAGASLYNEQFF. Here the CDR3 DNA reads TGTGCCAGCGTAGCGGGGGCCTCCTTATACAATGAGCAGTTCTTC.